This note documents a single T cell receptor (beta chain) sequence. Per the original methods: Estimated nucleated cell counts came from reference gene primer amplification. Produced via immunoSEQ multiplex PCR; TCRdb's table is partial and in-frame only. V, J and clone size are taken as reported in that table, and D and trimming were inferred from the DNA itself. The sample has fewer than 200,000 clones; around 87% are singletons. Seattle patients were enrolled during active infection and followed longitudinally. This CDR3 comprises 15 residues. Germline-derived CDR1 and CDR2 are LGHNA and YSLEER. V lost 2 bases and J lost 7, with 18 bases in between. The data stem from a study of blood T cell repertoires in COVID-19. Study overall: The samples span acute and convalescent COVID-19 from the United States, Italy and Spain. From T cells, B-cell-depleted T cells, or PBMCs came the material, which was cDNA or gDNA.

The sequencing sample was made of peripheral blood. J is TRBJ2-7 and V is TRBV4-3; TRBD2 is a possible D gene (5 bases). This TCR came from a woman in her seventies with COVID-19, enrolled during active disease. In DNA form, the CDR3 reads TGCGCCAGCAGCCAATATGGACGGGGATCGGGTGAGCAGTACTTC. It codes for CASSQYGRGSGEQYF.